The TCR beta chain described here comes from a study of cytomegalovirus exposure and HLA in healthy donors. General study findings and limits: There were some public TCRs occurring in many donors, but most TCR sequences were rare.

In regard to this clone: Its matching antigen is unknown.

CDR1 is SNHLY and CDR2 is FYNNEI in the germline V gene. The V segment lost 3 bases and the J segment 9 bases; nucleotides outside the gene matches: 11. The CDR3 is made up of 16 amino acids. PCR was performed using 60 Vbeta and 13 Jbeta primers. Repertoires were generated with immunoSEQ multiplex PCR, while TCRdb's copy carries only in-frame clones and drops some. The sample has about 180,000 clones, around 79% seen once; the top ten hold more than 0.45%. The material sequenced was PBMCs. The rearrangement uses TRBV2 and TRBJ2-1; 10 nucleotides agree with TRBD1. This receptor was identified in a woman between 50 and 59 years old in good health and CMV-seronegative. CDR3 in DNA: TGTGCCAGCAGTGACCCAAGGACAGGGGGGATCGGTGAGCAGTTCTTC. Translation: CASSDPRTGGIGEQFF.